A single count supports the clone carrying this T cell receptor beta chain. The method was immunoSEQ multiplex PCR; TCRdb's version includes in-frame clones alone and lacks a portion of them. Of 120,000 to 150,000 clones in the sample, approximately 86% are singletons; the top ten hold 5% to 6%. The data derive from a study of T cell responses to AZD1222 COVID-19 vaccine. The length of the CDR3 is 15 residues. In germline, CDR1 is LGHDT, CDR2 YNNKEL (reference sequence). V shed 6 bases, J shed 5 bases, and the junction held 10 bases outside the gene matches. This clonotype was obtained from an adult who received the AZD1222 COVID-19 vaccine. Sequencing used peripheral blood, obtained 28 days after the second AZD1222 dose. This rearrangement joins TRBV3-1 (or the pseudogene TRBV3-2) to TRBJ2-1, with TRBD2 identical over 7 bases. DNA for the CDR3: TGTGCCAGCAGACCCGGACTAGTGACACACAATGAGCAGTTCTTC. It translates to CASRPGLVTHNEQFF.